The clone carrying this T cell receptor beta chain was recorded at least ten times. For TCRbeta, the library was prepared with unique molecular identifiers. TCRdb re-called the PCR reads with MiXCR, one entry per CDR3 protein. The data contain 300,000 to 400,000 distinct CDR3 sequences, 13% of them singletons. The entry originates in a study of T-cell reconstitution after alpha-beta-depleted transplantation in children. This CDR3 has 14 amino acids. Trimming removed 2 bases from V and 1 base from J, with 8 bases in between. Germline CDR1 and CDR2: MDHEN and SYDVKM. The sample here was PBMCs, taken from the stem cell graft. The chain combines TRBV28 with TRBJ1-1; D not resolved. The receptor comes from a human donor who donated a stem cell graft to a child with Fanconi anemia. The CDR3 is CASSLVDSNTEAFF. CDR3 nucleotide sequence: TGTGCCAGCAGTTTAGTGGACTCGAACACTGAAGCTTTCTTT.